This entry features one T cell receptor beta chain sequence. This specimen comes from a study of blood T cell repertoires in COVID-19. Study-level background: Acute and convalescent COVID-19 specimens originated in the United States, Italy and Spain. T cells, B-cell-depleted T cells, or PBMCs supplied cDNA or gDNA.

In the authors' methods: Reference gene primer amplification gave nucleated cell count estimates. The repertoire was sequenced with immunoSEQ multiplex PCR; TCRdb's copy has only in-frame clones and lacks some. That table gives V, J and clone size, and the DNA gave D and trimming. The data contain around 60,000 clones, 80% to 95% of them singletons. This CDR3 is built from 14 residues. V shed 4 bases and J shed 4 bases, with 14 bases lying between them. The germline gives CDR1 SGHRS, CDR2 YFSETQ. The chain uses TRBV5-1 and TRBJ2-5; a possible D gene is TRBD1 (6 bases). Material: peripheral blood. This receptor was taken from a man in his fifties or sixties with acute or convalescent COVID-19. The CDR3 sequence is CASSQSQGGETQYF. The DNA of the CDR3 is TGCGCCAGCAGCCAAAGCCAAGGGGGAGAGACCCAGTACTTC.